The entry that follows covers one T cell receptor (beta chain) sequence. Under the authors' procedure: Reference gene primers were amplified, and this amplification served to estimate nucleated cell counts. Generated by immunoSEQ multiplex PCR, the TCRdb table keeps only in-frame clones and is missing some. That table is the source of V, J and clone size, and D and trimming were worked out from the DNA. The sample lists 650,000 to 800,000 clones; about 90% were seen once. This record belongs to a study of blood T cell repertoires in COVID-19. Study summary: Some COVID-19 samples were acute and others convalescent; all came from the United States, Italy and Spain. Sources were T cells, B-cell-depleted T cells, or PBMCs; the material itself was cDNA or gDNA.

V trimming: 1 base; J trimming: 7 bases; junction bases outside the gene matches: 10. The CDR3 contains 16 residues. Germline V gene data show CDR1 as SGHAT and CDR2 as FQNNGV. The receptor's source is a woman in her late teens or twenties with acute or convalescent COVID-19. The chain links TRBV11-2 to TRBJ2-1, with 7 bases identical to TRBD2. Material for sequencing was peripheral blood. The CDR3 sequence: CASSLALADSGNEQFF. In nucleotides, the CDR3 is TGTGCCAGCAGCTTAGCCCTAGCGGACTCGGGGAATGAGCAGTTCTTC.